These 26 T cell receptor beta chains came from one sample sequenced in a study of T cell responses to AZD1222 COVID-19 vaccine. The data were produced by immunoSEQ multiplex PCR, yet TCRdb's version contains in-frame clones alone and is incomplete. The sample has 180,000 or so clones, about 93% seen once; the top ten hold 0.6% to 0.7%. The source material was peripheral blood, sampled on day 0 of AZD1222 vaccination. Receptor source: an adult in good health.

This clone was seen a single time. J is TRBJ1-1 and V is TRBV19; tentatively, D is TRBD1 (5 bases). Looked up from germline, CDR1 is LNHDA and CDR2 is SQIVND (reference sequence). With 6 bases removed from V and 4 bases from J, the gap between germline ends came to 12 bases. The CDR3 is 13 residues long. CDR3 protein: CASRPGPGTEAFF. The CDR3 DNA sequence: TGTGCCAGTAGGCCGGGGCCGGGCACTGAAGCTTTCTTT.

The chain has TRBV6-5 and TRBJ2-7; possibly TRBD2 for D (5 bases). This CDR3 region has 14 residues. Germline V gene data show CDR1 as MNHEY and CDR2 as SVGAGI. V gave up 4 bases and J gave up 6 bases, with 16 bases separating them. CDR3 region: CASSSSTSGVEQYF. The DNA for the CDR3 is TGTGCCAGCAGTTCCAGTACATCCGGGGTCGAGCAGTACTTC.

J is TRBJ1-5 and V is TRBV28; 9 positions match TRBD1. The CDR3 length is 18 residues. Trimming at V came to 5 bases and at J to 2 bases, leaving 13 bases not matched to a gene. Germline values: CDR1 MDHEN, CDR2 SYDVKM. CDR3 region: CASSPPGQGVSGNQPQHF. The CDR3 DNA reads TGTGCCAGCAGTCCACCGGGACAGGGCGTATCGGGCAATCAGCCCCAGCATTTT. Filled out from reference TRBV28 and TRBJ1-5, the complete variable domain reads DVKVTQSSRYLVKRTGEKVFLECVQDMDHENMFWYRQDPGLGLRLIYFSYDVKMKEKGDIPEGYSVSREKKERFSLILESASTNQTSMYLCASSPPGQGVSGNQPQHFGDGTRLSIL.

This clone was seen only once. The chain carries TRBV11-3 and TRBJ1-4; D is undetermined. This CDR3 is built from 13 residues. V was clipped by 5 bases and J by 13 bases, with 17 bases between them. Germline CDR1 is SGHNT and CDR2 is YENEEA. The CDR3 nucleotides read TGTGCCAGCAGCCCCCGACAACCACGTGGACTGTTTTTT. Protein: CASSPRQPRGLFF.

V is TRBV12-3 or TRBV12-4 and J is TRBJ1-5, with D unresolved. This CDR3 contains 12 residues. Trimming left V 4 bases short and J 9 bases short, with 10 bases between. The CDR3, as DNA: TGTGCCAGCAGTTCATCCCCGGGGCCCCAGCATTTT. Encoded protein: CASSSSPGPQHF.

This clone came up once. The chain's CDR3 is CASSYTVNTEAFF. The CDR3, as DNA: TGTGCCAGCAGCTACACGGTGAACACTGAAGCTTTCTTT. V usage is TRBV7-2 and J usage is TRBJ1-1; D is unresolved. This CDR3 has 13 amino acids. V was shortened by 4 bases and J by 0 bases, with 6 bases between the two germline ends. CDR1 SGHTA and CDR2 FQGNSA come from the germline V gene. Together with reference TRBV7-2 and TRBJ1-1, the CDR3 gives the full variable domain: GAGVSQSPSNKVTEKGKDVELRCDPISGHTALYWYRQSLGQGLEFLIYFQGNSAPDKSGLPSDRFSAERTGGSVSTLTIQRTQQEDSAVYLCASSYTVNTEAFFGQGTRLTVV.

The chain carries TRBV10-3 and TRBJ2-1; D call uncertain. The V gene's germline CDR1 is ENHRY and CDR2 SYGVKD. The V end lost 2 bases, the J end lost 3 bases, and 5 bases lay between the germline ends. The CDR3 extends over 13 amino acids. The CDR3 here is CAISEGDYNEQFF. The CDR3 DNA follows: TGTGCCATCAGTGAGGGGGACTACAATGAGCAGTTCTTC.

The genes are TRBV11-3 and TRBJ1-1, with D maybe TRBD1 (5 bases). The V gene lost 5 bases and the J gene lost 1 base, with 8 bases spanning the gap. This CDR3 region has 13 residues. Germline assignment: CDR1 SGHNT and CDR2 YENEEA. CDR3 in amino acids: CASSPTGNTEAFF. CDR3 DNA sequence: TGTGCCAGCAGCCCCACAGGGAACACTGAAGCTTTCTTT.

This clone was seen just once. V usage is TRBV6-5 and J usage is TRBJ1-5; a weak D match, TRBD1 (6 bases). CDR1 is MNHEY and CDR2 is SVGAGI in the germline V gene. The CDR3 has 15 amino acids. V lost 2 bases, J lost 7 bases, and 15 bases lay in between. CDR3 nucleotides: TGTGCCAGCAGTTACATGTACAGGGAGGGGCAGCCCCAGCATTTT. Residues: CASSYMYREGQPQHF.

This clone appeared a single time. The chain joins TRBV19 to TRBJ2-2; D may be TRBD2 (5 bases). V was pared by 4 bases and J by 7 bases, with 16 bases between. The CDR3 length is 15 residues. The germline V gene encodes CDR1 LNHDA and CDR2 SQIVND (reference sequence). The CDR3: CASSTPGSRHGELFF. The CDR3 DNA sequence: TGTGCCAGTAGTACCCCGGGGAGCAGGCACGGGGAGCTGTTTTTT.

This chain connects TRBV12-3 or TRBV12-4 to TRBJ1-1; no definite D call. The CDR3 consists of 12 residues. Trimming removed 4 bases at V and 3 bases at J, with 6 bases between. The CDR3 region has the DNA TGTGCCAGCAGTTATGCGGACACTGAAGCTTTCTTT. Protein: CASSYADTEAFF.

This sequence joins TRBV5-1 and TRBJ1-2, with D maybe TRBD1 (5 bases). The ends were cut back, 0 bases at V and 4 bases at J, with 13 bases in the middle. Germline CDR1 SGHRS, CDR2 YFSETQ. The CDR3 length is 15 residues. The CDR3: CASSLEGDGSYGYTF. CDR3 DNA sequence: TGCGCCAGCAGCTTGGAAGGGGATGGAAGCTATGGCTACACCTTC.

This clone was seen more than once but under ten times. The chain joins TRBV5-8 to TRBJ2-7; D is uncertain. The CDR3 consists of 11 residues. The germline V and J ends were trimmed by 2 bases and 5 bases, with 5 bases remaining between them. Per germline, CDR1 SGHTS and CDR2 YDEGEE. CDR3 DNA sequence: TGTGCCAGCAGCTTTCGCAACGAGCAGTACTTC. Protein: CASSFRNEQYF.

J is TRBJ2-3 and V is TRBV9; D not resolved. This CDR3 is built from 16 residues. The V end was cut by 1 base, the J end by 0 bases, with 12 bases between. Germline V gene data show CDR1 as SGDLS and CDR2 as YYNGEE. The CDR3 sequence: CASSVRAETSTDTQYF. The CDR3 bases are TGTGCCAGCAGCGTAAGGGCGGAGACTAGCACAGATACGCAGTATTTT.

V usage is TRBV4-1 and J usage is TRBJ1-5; a possible D gene is TRBD1 (5 bases). The CDR3 spans 14 residues. V was clipped by 0 bases and J by 7 bases, with 10 bases between them. In germline, CDR1 is MGHRA, CDR2 YSYEKL. The CDR3 region has the DNA TGCGCCAGCAGCCAAGAGGGGAGGGACCAGCCCCAGCATTTT. Translation gives CASSQEGRDQPQHF.

V usage is TRBV4-1 and J usage is TRBJ1-1; perhaps TRBD1 as D (5 bases). The CDR3 has 15 amino acids. Trimming stripped 0 bases from V and 3 bases from J, with 11 bases between. Germline CDR1 is MGHRA and CDR2 is YSYEKL. The CDR3 here is CASSQEAGRDTEAFF. The CDR3 DNA reads as TGCGCCAGCAGCCAAGAGGCAGGGCGGGACACTGAAGCTTTCTTT.

The chain links TRBV19 to TRBJ2-7, with D uncertain. This CDR3 has 15 amino acids. V lost 5 bases and J lost 2, with 16 bases in between. Germline V CDR1 and CDR2: LNHDA, SQIVND (reference sequence). The CDR3 coding sequence is TGTGCCAGTAGTCCTCATTCAGCCCTCCCCTACGAGCAGTACTTC. It is translated as CASSPHSALPYEQYF. The variable domain in full, completed from reference TRBV19 and TRBJ2-7, reads DGGITQSPKYLFRKEGQNVTLSCEQNLNHDAMYWYRQDPGQGLRLIYYSQIVNDFQKGDIAEGYSVSREKKESFPLTVTSAQKNPTAFYLCASSPHSALPYEQYFGPGTRLTVT.

This clone occurred a few times. The V call is TRBV12-3 or TRBV12-4, the J call TRBJ2-7; D is unclear. The V and J ends lost 7 bases and 0 bases respectively, with 7 bases between them. This CDR3 contains 12 residues. The CDR3, as DNA: TGTGCCAGCACCCGTAGCTCCTACGAGCAGTACTTC. It yields the protein CASTRSSYEQYF.

The V gene is TRBV24-1, the J gene TRBJ2-3; D uncertain. CDR1 and CDR2 (germline): KGHDR, SFDVKD. V was cut by 3 bases and J by 2 bases, with 8 bases left in between. CDR3 length: 14 amino acids. The CDR3 DNA is TGTGCCACCAGTGATAAGCGCCACACAGATACGCAGTATTTT. It is translated as CATSDKRHTDTQYF.

This rearrangement joins TRBV4-1 to TRBJ2-1, with D unclear. The CDR3 runs to 15 residues. The germline CDR1 and CDR2 sequences are MGHRA and YSYEKL. Trimming stripped 1 base from V and 7 bases from J, with 14 bases between. Here the CDR3 DNA reads TGCGCCAGCAGCCAAGTGGTCACTGGGTGGAATGAGCAGTTCTTC. Translation gives CASSQVVTGWNEQFF.

J is TRBJ2-5 and V is TRBV6-5; a possible D gene is TRBD1 (5 bases). The V gene lost 4 bases and the J gene lost 5 bases, with 8 bases spanning the gap. There are 12 residues in the CDR3. Germline values: CDR1 MNHEY, CDR2 SVGAGI. The CDR3 reads CASSLWGETQYF. CDR3 sequence (DNA): TGTGCCAGCAGTTTATGGGGCGAGACCCAGTACTTC.

The gene calls are TRBV24-1 and TRBJ2-1, with a tentative D call TRBD2 (5 bases). Germline V gives CDR1 KGHDR, CDR2 SFDVKD. The CDR3 is 15 residues long. Trimming took off 4 bases at V and 7 bases at J, with 16 bases between the two ends. The CDR3 spells CATSDPLRERNEQFF. The DNA of the CDR3 is TGTGCCACCAGTGACCCACTTAGGGAGCGTAATGAGCAGTTCTTC.

The CDR3 here is CASSVEGQNVGYTF. CDR3 DNA sequence: TGTGCCAGCAGCGTAGAGGGACAGAATGTTGGCTACACCTTC. The chain has TRBV9 and TRBJ1-2; 7 bases agree with TRBD1. The trim removed 0 bases at V and 7 bases at J, leaving 6 bases unmatched. CDR3 length: 14 amino acids. Germline values: CDR1 SGDLS, CDR2 YYNGEE.

The J gene is TRBJ1-2, the V gene TRBV4-2; 11 bases align to TRBD1. The trim removed 3 bases at V and 4 bases at J, leaving 16 bases unmatched. Germline assignment: CDR1 LGHNA and CDR2 YNFKEQ. The CDR3 totals 19 residues. CDR3 in DNA: TGTGCCAGCAGCCAGGTCCGGACAGGGGGCGCCCAGGGGGGCTATGGCTACACCTTC. Amino acid sequence: CASSQVRTGGAQGGYGYTF.

The chain recombines TRBV6-2 or TRBV6-3 with TRBJ1-5, with D perhaps TRBD1 (6 bases). V lost 4 bases to trimming and J lost 4 bases, with 17 bases between them. The CDR3 length is 16 residues. Germline V gene lookup returns CDR1 MNHEY and CDR2 SVGEGT. DNA for the CDR3: TGTGCCAGCAGTTTGGGGGGGGGCAGGGGTAATCAGCCCCAGCATTTT. It encodes CASSLGGGRGNQPQHF.

This chain connects TRBV2 to TRBJ2-7; D perhaps matches TRBD2 (6 bases). Germline CDR1 and CDR2: SNHLY and FYNNEI. The CDR3 is 12 amino acids. CDR3 protein: CASGSEGYEQYF. CDR3 nucleotides: TGTGCAAGCGGGTCTGAGGGATACGAGCAGTACTTC.